The following is a T cell receptor (beta chain) sequence with its context. Its antigen is not identified. The sample belongs to a study of cytomegalovirus exposure and HLA in healthy donors. The study, taken as a whole, reports: In a later analysis, HLA-C alleles had the fewest associated TCRs, DRB1 alleles the most. TCR beta chain V- and J-gene trimming was linked, in a later analysis, to a missense variant in DCLRE1C. CMV antigen specificity was confirmed in vitro for three CMV-associated chains.

It was with 60 Vbeta and 13 Jbeta primers that the PCR ran. Authors' processing steps: A later analysis tallied approximately 80 million unique TCR beta chains, some 12 million of them shared. TCRdb's copy holds only in-frame clones and misses some; the assay was immunoSEQ multiplex PCR. V and J calls and clone size are copied from that table; D and trimming were computed from the DNA. The sample contains around 140,000 clones, 88% of which appear only once. The TCR comes from a woman aged 40 to 55 in good health and CMV-seronegative. The sample consisted of PBMCs.

CDR3 residues: CATSRDSGLDYNEQFF. In DNA, the CDR3 is TGTGCCACCAGCAGAGATTCTGGACTAGACTACAATGAGCAGTTCTTC. V is TRBV15 and J is TRBJ2-1; 7 nucleotides agree with TRBD2. The CDR3 is 16 residues long. Germline trimming cut 0 bases from V and 3 bases from J; bases unmatched to any gene: 5. Germline values: CDR1 LNHNV, CDR2 YYDKDF (reference sequence).